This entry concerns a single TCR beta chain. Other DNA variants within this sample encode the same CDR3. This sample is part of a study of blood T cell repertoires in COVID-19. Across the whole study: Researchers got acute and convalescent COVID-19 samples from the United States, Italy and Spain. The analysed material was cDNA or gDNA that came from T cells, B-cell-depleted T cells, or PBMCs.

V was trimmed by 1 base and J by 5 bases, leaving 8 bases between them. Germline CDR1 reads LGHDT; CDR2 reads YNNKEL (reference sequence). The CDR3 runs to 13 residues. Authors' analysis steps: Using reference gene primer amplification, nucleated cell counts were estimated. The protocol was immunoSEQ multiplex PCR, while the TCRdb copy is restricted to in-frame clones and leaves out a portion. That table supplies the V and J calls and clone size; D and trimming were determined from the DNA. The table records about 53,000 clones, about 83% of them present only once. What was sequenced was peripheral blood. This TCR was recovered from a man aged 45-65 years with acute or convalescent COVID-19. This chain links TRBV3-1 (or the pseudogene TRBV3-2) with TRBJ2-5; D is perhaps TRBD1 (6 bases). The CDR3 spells CASSQGGQETQYF. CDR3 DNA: TGTGCCAGCAGCCAAGGGGGGCAGGAGACCCAGTACTTC.